Shown below are 30 T cell receptor beta chains from a single sample sequenced in a study of T cell changes during pregnancy in multiple sclerosis. Profiled with immunoSEQ multiplex PCR; TCRdb holds only in-frame clones, not every one. The table shows approximately 93,000 clones, with 91% occurring only once. The sample in question was peripheral blood, obtained before pregnancy. Source of these receptors: a female donor with multiple sclerosis, enrolled in a pregnancy study.

This sequence joins TRBV27 and TRBJ2-7; D remains ambiguous. This CDR3 is built from 14 residues. Germline CDR1 reads MNHEY; CDR2 reads SMNVEV (reference sequence). The V end was cut by 1 base, the J end by 3 bases, with 10 bases between. The DNA of the CDR3 is TGTGCCAGCAGTTTATTAGCACGTCTCTACGAGCAGTACTTC. Translating it yields CASSLLARLYEQYF.

J is TRBJ2-6 and V is TRBV11-2; 10 nucleotides agree with TRBD1. The CDR3 spans 18 residues. The V gene's germline CDR1 is SGHAT and CDR2 FQNNGV. V shed 5 bases and J 4 bases; nucleotides not matched to a gene: 11. CDR3 protein: CASSGTGDLGPGANVLTF. The CDR3, as DNA: TGTGCCAGCAGCGGGACAGGGGATTTGGGGCCAGGGGCCAACGTCCTGACTTTC.

This chain links TRBV6-5 with TRBJ2-5; D uncertain. Trimming took 8 bases from V and 2 from J, leaving 12 bases between them. CDR3 length: 13 residues. CDR1 and CDR2 from the germline V gene are MNHEY and SVGAGI. The CDR3 protein is CASRKPGQETQYF. CDR3 in DNA: TGTGCCAGCCGCAAGCCGGGTCAAGAGACCCAGTACTTC.

This rearrangement joins TRBV2 to TRBJ2-3, with TRBD2 matching over 7 bases. Germline V gene sequence: CDR1 SNHLY, CDR2 FYNNEI. Trimming took 5 bases from V and 6 from J; bases not matched to a gene: 8. The CDR3 runs 14 residues. Written as DNA, the CDR3 is TGTGCCAGCAGTAGGGCGGGAGTGGGGGATACGCAGTATTTT. Translated, it gives CASSRAGVGDTQYF.

This chain connects TRBV27 to TRBJ2-1; the match to TRBD1 covers 8 bases. Per the germline V gene, CDR1 is MNHEY and CDR2 is SMNVEV (reference sequence). Trimming at V came to 6 bases and at J to 6 bases, leaving 4 bases not matched to a gene. The CDR3 sequence is 13 residues long. The CDR3 DNA is TGTGCCAGCAGCAACCAGGGGGCCAATGAGCAGTTCTTC. This gives the protein CASSNQGANEQFF.

This chain links TRBV4-1 with TRBJ1-1; 9 positions agree with TRBD1. Germline CDR1 and CDR2: MGHRA and YSYEKL. This CDR3 region has 15 residues. Trimming removed 5 bases from V and 0 bases from J; junction bases left unmatched: 4. For the CDR3, the DNA is TGCGCCAGCAGCTTCGACAGGGGGATGAACACTGAAGCTTTCTTT. Translation gives CASSFDRGMNTEAFF.

J is TRBJ2-2 and V is TRBV18; no clear D. Per germline, CDR1 KGHSH and CDR2 LQKENI. Trimming cost V 0 bases and J 3 bases, with 5 bases left between them. This CDR3 spans 14 amino acids. This CDR3 reads CASSPPADTGELFF. For the CDR3, the DNA is TGTGCCAGCTCACCACCGGCGGACACCGGGGAGCTGTTTTTT. Combining the CDR3 with reference TRBV18 and TRBJ2-2 gives the whole variable domain NAGVMQNPRHLVRRRGQEARLRCSPMKGHSHVYWYRQLPEEGLKFMVYLQKENIIDESGMPKERFSAEFPKEGPSILRIQQVVRGDSAAYFCASSPPADTGELFFGEGSRLTVL.

CDR3 DNA sequence: TGTGCCAGCAGCTTAGAGGTGGAGGGATACAATGAGCAGTTCTTC. Protein: CASSLEVEGYNEQFF. The chain is built from TRBV7-9 and TRBJ2-1; possible D gene TRBD2, 6 bases. Trimming removed 1 base from V and 4 bases from J, with 11 bases in between. The germline V gene encodes CDR1 SEHNR and CDR2 FQNEAQ (reference sequence). This CDR3 is built from 15 residues.

The table lists this clone with a count of one. The chain has TRBV6-1 and TRBJ1-1; weak D call: TRBD1 (5 bases). Trimming took off 10 bases at V and 10 bases at J, with 19 bases between the two ends. CDR1 and CDR2 from the germline V gene are MNHNS and SASEGT. This CDR3 comprises 12 residues. CDR3 sequence reads: CATWGRVTSAFF. The CDR3 bases are TGTGCCACCTGGGGCAGGGTGACATCAGCTTTCTTT.

This chain joins TRBV5-1 and TRBJ1-5; D possibly corresponds to TRBD1 (5 bases). The ends were cut back, 5 bases at V and 7 bases at J, with 16 bases in the middle. The CDR3 runs to 14 residues. Germline V gives CDR1 SGHRS, CDR2 YFSETQ. CDR3 DNA: TGCGCCAGCAGTCTGGATGGAGGGGACCAGCCCCAGCATTTT. This translates into CASSLDGGDQPQHF.

As DNA, the CDR3 is TGTGCCAGCAGCGTGTCTAACACCGGGGAGCTGTTTTTT. This gives the protein CASSVSNTGELFF. The chain employs TRBV9 and TRBJ2-2; no definite D call. V was shortened by 2 bases and J by 2 bases, with 4 bases between the two germline ends. The CDR3 length is 13 residues. Germline V gives CDR1 SGDLS, CDR2 YYNGEE.

This chain connects TRBV7-9 to TRBJ2-7, with TRBD2 matching 10 bases. Germline V gene lookup returns CDR1 SEHNR and CDR2 FQNEAQ (reference sequence). The V gene end was trimmed by 6 bases and the J gene end by 7 bases; junction bases not matched to a gene: 9. The CDR3 consists of 14 residues. Here the CDR3 reads CASSSLAGVSEQYF. CDR3 coding DNA: TGTGCCAGCAGTTCTCTAGCGGGAGTGAGTGAGCAGTACTTC.

The chain employs TRBV7-3 and TRBJ1-1; 10 nucleotides line up with TRBD1. V trimming: 5 bases; J trimming: 6 bases; junction bases outside the gene matches: 3. CDR1 and CDR2 from the germline V gene are SGHTA and FQGTGA. CDR3 length: 13 amino acids. The CDR3 reads CASSRDRGSEAFF. Here the CDR3 DNA reads TGTGCCAGCAGCCGGGACAGGGGATCTGAAGCTTTCTTT. Combining the CDR3 with reference TRBV7-3 and TRBJ1-1 gives the whole variable domain GAGVSQTPSNKVTEKGKYVELRCDPISGHTALYWYRQSLGQGPEFLIYFQGTGAADDSGLPNDRFFAVRPEGSVSTLKIQRTERGDSAVYLCASSRDRGSEAFFGQGTRLTVV.

This chain joins TRBV5-1 and TRBJ1-1; tentatively, D is TRBD1 (6 bases). Germline CDR1 and CDR2: SGHRS and YFSETQ. V was pared by 0 bases and J by 1 base, with 10 bases between. The CDR3 extends over 15 amino acids. The CDR3 sequence: CASSLAGQQNTEAFF. In DNA, the CDR3 is TGCGCCAGCAGCTTGGCGGGACAACAGAACACTGAAGCTTTCTTT.

This chain joins TRBV2 and TRBJ1-5, with 9 bases matching TRBD1. Germline lookup yields CDR1 SNHLY and CDR2 FYNNEI. V trimming: 6 bases; J trimming: 7 bases; junction bases outside the gene matches: 10. The CDR3 spans 15 residues. This CDR3 reads CASRADRGLGQPQHF. CDR3 sequence (DNA): TGTGCCAGCAGGGCGGACAGGGGCTTAGGGCAGCCCCAGCATTTT.

The J gene is TRBJ2-5, the V gene TRBV4-1; 8 bases are a match to TRBD1. With V trimmed by 0 bases and J by 5 bases, 5 bases remained unmatched. The germline V gene has CDR1 MGHRA and CDR2 YSYEKL. The CDR3 contains 15 residues. The CDR3 protein is CASSQDPTGVETQYF. The CDR3 DNA reads TGCGCCAGCAGCCAAGATCCGACAGGGGTGGAGACCCAGTACTTC.

This clone was seen just once. The rearrangement uses TRBV21-1 and TRBJ1-4; TRBD1 reflects the table's D call only, with no check against the DNA. TRBV21-1 is designated a pseudogene. This CDR3 comprises 13 residues. The chain's CDR3 is CASGDRENEKLFF. The CDR3 bases are TGTGCCAGCGGGGACAGGGAGAATGAAAAACTGTTTTTT.

This chain connects TRBV19 to TRBJ2-1, with TRBD1 identical over 7 bases. Germline CDR1 is LNHDA and CDR2 is SQIVND (reference sequence). V shed 3 bases, J shed 7 bases, and the junction held 12 bases outside the gene matches. This CDR3 has 16 amino acids. The CDR3: CASSISRDSRFNEQFF. The CDR3 DNA follows: TGTGCCAGTAGTATTTCCCGGGACAGCCGTTTTAATGAGCAGTTCTTC.

This chain connects TRBV5-4 to TRBJ2-2, with D uncertain. Germline values: CDR1 SGHNT, CDR2 YYREEE (reference sequence). Trimming removed 4 bases from V and 8 bases from J, with 9 bases in between. There are 12 residues in the CDR3. CDR3 DNA sequence: TGTGCCAGCAGCCACTTAGCTGGGGAGCTGTTTTTT. Encoded protein: CASSHLAGELFF.

The chain uses TRBV28 and TRBJ2-7; D is perhaps TRBD1 (5 bases). Trimming pared 1 base from V and 4 bases from J, leaving 8 bases between. The V gene's germline CDR1 is MDHEN and CDR2 SYDVKM. The CDR3 has 13 amino acids. The CDR3 DNA follows: TGTGCCAGCAGTTTATTACACAGGTACGAGCAGTACTTC. It translates to CASSLLHRYEQYF. Drawing the rest from reference TRBV28 and TRBJ2-7, the complete variable domain is DVKVTQSSRYLVKRTGEKVFLECVQDMDHENMFWYRQDPGLGLRLIYFSYDVKMKEKGDIPEGYSVSREKKERFSLILESASTNQTSMYLCASSLLHRYEQYFGPGTRLTVT.

CDR3 nucleotides: TGTGCCAGCAGCTTAGCTCAGAACACTGAAGCTTTCTTT. Its translation: CASSLAQNTEAFF. V usage is TRBV7-9 and J usage is TRBJ1-1; D unclear. Trimming left V 0 bases short and J 1 base short, with 3 bases between. The CDR3 contains 13 residues. Per the germline V gene, CDR1 is SEHNR and CDR2 is FQNEAQ (reference sequence).

The gene calls are TRBV27 and TRBJ2-7; 11 positions match TRBD2. The CDR3 extends over 15 amino acids. V was pared by 0 bases and J by 6 bases, with 4 bases of the junction left unmatched. Germline CDR1 is MNHEY and CDR2 is SMNVEV (reference sequence). This chain's CDR3 is CASSLSVAGGSEQYF. The CDR3 DNA reads as TGTGCCAGCAGTTTATCCGTAGCGGGAGGGTCCGAGCAGTACTTC.

V usage is TRBV25-1 and J usage is TRBJ1-2, with a tentative D call TRBD1 (6 bases). Germline V gene data show CDR1 as MGHDK and CDR2 as SYGVNS. The V gene lost 2 bases and the J gene lost 8 bases, with 12 bases spanning the gap. The CDR3 extends over 13 amino acids. The CDR3 region has the DNA TGTGCCAGCAGTGAACCCAACAGGGTCGGCTACACCTTC. Protein product: CASSEPNRVGYTF.

The gene calls are TRBV30 and TRBJ1-5; tentatively, D is TRBD1 (5 bases). The germline V and J ends were trimmed by 5 bases and 3 bases, with 11 bases remaining between them. The germline CDR1 and CDR2 sequences are GTSNPN and SVGIG (reference sequence). The CDR3 spans 13 residues. CDR3 DNA: TGTGCCTGGGGAGACAGTAACAATCAGCCCCAGCATTTT. Amino acid sequence: CAWGDSNNQPQHF.

The rearrangement links TRBV28 to TRBJ1-2; D is uncertain. V lost 10 bases and J lost 7, with 13 bases in between. CDR3 length: 11 amino acids. Germline assignment: CDR1 MDHEN and CDR2 SYDVKM. The chain's CDR3 is CATHSLGGYTF. CDR3 sequence (DNA): TGTGCCACTCATTCCCTCGGTGGCTACACCTTC.

The CDR3 is CASSLNQRGGTDTQYF. The CDR3 bases are TGTGCCAGCAGCTTAAATCAGCGGGGGGGCACAGATACGCAGTATTTT. The V gene is TRBV7-6, the J gene TRBJ2-3; 9 bases line up with TRBD2. This CDR3 has 16 residues. V shed 2 bases, J shed 1 base, and the junction held 4 bases outside the gene matches. CDR1 is SGHVS and CDR2 is FNYEAQ in the germline V gene.

V gene TRBV11-3 combines with J gene TRBJ2-3, with D possibly TRBD1 on 6 matching bases. V lost 0 bases and J 2 bases, leaving 12 bases between the germline ends. Germline CDR1 SGHNT, CDR2 YENEEA. The CDR3 spans 16 residues. The CDR3 DNA reads as TGTGCCAGCAGCTTAGAGGCTGGGACATTCACAGATACGCAGTATTTT. Protein sequence: CASSLEAGTFTDTQYF.

The chain carries TRBV5-1 and TRBJ2-7; tentatively, D is TRBD1 (6 bases). V was clipped by 0 bases and J by 0 bases, with 13 bases between them. The CDR3 sequence is 16 residues long. Germline CDR1 is SGHRS and CDR2 is YFSETQ. CDR3 sequence (DNA): TGCGCCAGCAGCTTGGGTGGACAGCCGAGCTCCTACGAGCAGTACTTC. Protein: CASSLGGQPSSYEQYF.

The chain joins TRBV19 to TRBJ2-5; TRBD1 matches at 8 bases. The CDR3 runs to 13 residues. CDR1 is LNHDA and CDR2 is SQIVND in the germline V gene (reference sequence). V trimming: 6 bases; J trimming: 4 bases; junction bases outside the gene matches: 4. CDR3: CASRRDRTETQYF. Here the CDR3 DNA reads TGTGCCAGTAGACGGGACAGGACAGAGACCCAGTACTTC.

This rearrangement joins TRBV7-6 to TRBJ2-2, with 8 bases that match TRBD1. V lost 2 bases to trimming and J lost 7 bases; unmatched junction nucleotides: 6. Germline V CDR1 and CDR2: SGHVS, FNYEAQ. The length of the CDR3 is 15 residues. In DNA, the CDR3 is TGTGCCAGCAGCTTATGGCAGGGGGCCGTCGGGGAGCTGTTTTTT. This encodes CASSLWQGAVGELFF.